This TCR beta chain was retrieved from a study of OX40 agonist ivuxolimab in advanced cancers. Data came from immunoSEQ multiplex PCR; TCRdb stores just in-frame clones and leaves some out. The table records 65,000 to 85,000 clones, under 90% of them present only once. The CDR3 covers 13 residues. CDR1 and CDR2 (germline): KGHSH, LQKENI. Deletions cut 5 bases from V and 4 bases from J, with 9 bases between. This TCR derives from an adult with an advanced solid tumor such as melanoma, head and neck, liver or kidney cancer. This chain connects TRBV18 to TRBJ1-3, with D possibly being TRBD1 (5 bases). The sequencing used CD4+ or CD8+ T cells sorted from blood, collected in a trial of the OX40 agonist ivuxolimab. Here the CDR3 DNA reads TGTGCCAGCTCAGGGGGATCCGGAAACACCATATATTTT. Its protein product is CASSGGSGNTIYF.